One and the same sample provided the 25 T cell receptor beta chains below, sequenced in a study of T-cell memory formation after mild COVID-19 listed by TCRdb under 2021. Libraries were made using 5' RACE. For sequencing, an Illumina NovaSeq 6000 was employed. TCRdb reworked the public reads: Q25 trimming with fastp, MiXCR clone assembly, productive beta chains retained. Entries are consolidated by CDR3 protein sequence, retaining the most common genes and DNA. The sample yields some 350,000 distinct CDR3 sequences; less than 20% were counted once. Approximately 20% of the sample belongs to the ten largest clones. The specimen sequenced was PBMCs or a T cell subset sorted from them (not recorded which). Receptor source: a man younger than 35 who had mild COVID-19 (a few samples of this study predate the infection). The sample titles of this study are shuffled in the database, so cell type and time point are left out; the donor was told from shared clones.

This clonotype was detected ten times or more. The chain links TRBV30 to TRBJ2-1; D assignment may be TRBD1 or TRBD2 (5 bases each). CDR1 is GTSNPN and CDR2 is SVGIG in the germline V gene (reference sequence). Between the trimmed V and J ends, which lost 2 bases and 5 bases, there was a span of 10 bases. CDR3 size: 13 residues. CDR3 sequence (DNA): TGTGCCTGGAGTCCGTTGGGGGACAATGAGCAGTTCTTC. This sequence encodes CAWSPLGDNEQFF.

This clonotype has a handful of counts. The CDR3 DNA is TGCGCCAGCAGCCCCGGACCTACCACAGATACGCAGTATTTT. Protein sequence: CASSPGPTTDTQYF. This chain links TRBV4-3 with TRBJ2-3; D gene uncertain. CDR3 length: 14 amino acids. Between the trimmed V and J ends, which lost 4 bases and 2 bases, there was a span of 10 bases. Germline loops: CDR1 LGHNA, CDR2 YSLEER.

This chain connects TRBV3-1 to TRBJ1-6; 8 bases agree with TRBD1. From germline, CDR1 is LGHDT and CDR2 YNNKEL (reference sequence). Germline trimming cut 3 bases from V and 10 bases from J; bases unmatched to any gene: 8. The CDR3 runs to 15 residues. Here the CDR3 reads CASSQLPGGESPLHF. In DNA form, the CDR3 reads TGTGCCAGCAGCCAGTTGCCAGGGGGCGAATCACCCCTCCACTTT.

For the CDR3, the DNA is TGTGCCAGCAGCCCTTTAGCGGGGGAGAGGGAGACCCAGTACTTC. It translates to CASSPLAGERETQYF. The J gene is TRBJ2-5, the V gene TRBV7-3, with 9 bases lining up with TRBD2. This CDR3 comprises 15 residues. V lost 5 bases, J lost 5 bases, and 9 bases stayed unmatched. CDR1 SGHTA and CDR2 FQGTGA come from the germline V gene.

This clonotype was detected many times. The rearrangement links TRBV20-1 to TRBJ2-5; 8 positions agree with TRBD2. Trimming at V came to 2 bases and at J to 0 bases, leaving 5 bases not matched to a gene. The CDR3 runs 15 residues. Germline-derived CDR1 and CDR2 are DFQATT and SNEGSKA (reference sequence). The CDR3 protein is CSARLGGADQETQYF. The CDR3 nucleotides read TGCAGTGCTAGACTCGGGGGGGCCGACCAAGAGACCCAGTACTTC.

This clonotype occurred a few times. The chain links TRBV3-1 to TRBJ2-3, with a weak D call TRBD1 (6 bases). This CDR3 has 15 residues. Germline CDR1 reads LGHDT; CDR2 reads YNNKEL (reference sequence). Deletions cut 4 bases from V and 0 bases from J, with 11 bases between. CDR3 DNA sequence: TGTGCCAGCAGCCTAAGGACAGCTAGCACAGATACGCAGTATTTT. It translates to CASSLRTASTDTQYF.

The table lists this clonotype with a few counts. The chain uses TRBV3-1 and TRBJ2-1, with 7 bases fitting TRBD2. Germline CDR1 LGHDT, CDR2 YNNKEL (reference sequence). This CDR3 has 15 residues. V was pared by 0 bases and J by 7 bases, with 6 bases of the junction left unmatched. The CDR3 spells CASSQESLAVNEQFF. The CDR3 nucleotides read TGTGCCAGCAGCCAAGAGAGTCTAGCGGTGAATGAGCAGTTCTTC.

This clonotype showed up many times. The chain joins TRBV28 to TRBJ2-7; 9 nucleotides match TRBD2. Germline V lookup: CDR1 MDHEN, CDR2 SYDVKM. V lost 6 bases to trimming and J lost 3 bases; unmatched junction nucleotides: 6. The CDR3 sequence is 14 residues long. CDR3 bases: TGTGCCAGCAGCCGGGGGACTAGCTACTACGAGCAGTACGTC. Protein: CASSRGTSYYEQYV.

This clonotype was found many times. This chain connects TRBV29-1 to TRBJ2-5, with TRBD2 matching over 7 bases. The CDR3 totals 13 residues. CDR1 is SQVTM and CDR2 is ANQGSEA in the germline V gene. After removal of 3 bases from V and 4 bases from J, the junction contained 5 bases not matched to a gene. In nucleotides, the CDR3 is TGCAGCGTTGACAATATAGCGGGAGAGACCCAGTACTTC. Its translation is CSVDNIAGETQYF.

This clonotype was detected only a few times. This chain uses TRBV6-2 or TRBV6-3 with TRBJ2-3; 10 bases line up with TRBD2. With 0 bases clipped from V and 7 bases from J, the junction kept 19 bases outside the gene matches. Germline V CDR1 and CDR2: MNHEY, SVGEGT. The CDR3 is 20 amino acids. CDR3 sequence (DNA): TGTGCCAGCAGTTACTCCACTAGCGGGGTGAACAGCGAACCGCTAAATACGCAGTATTTT. As protein: CASSYSTSGVNSEPLNTQYF.

The table lists this clonotype with a few counts. The gene calls are TRBV6-2 or TRBV6-3 and TRBJ2-5; TRBD1 matches at 7 bases. The CDR3 runs to 13 residues. J lost 7 bases, V lost 7 bases, and 9 bases had no gene match. CDR1 is MNHEY, CDR2 SVGEGT, per germline. The CDR3 is CASTLINRGTQYF. The CDR3 DNA sequence: TGTGCCAGCACATTAATAAACAGGGGGACCCAGTACTTC.

This chain connects TRBV12-3 or TRBV12-4 to TRBJ2-3; D ambiguous. The CDR3 is made up of 13 amino acids. V was cut by 3 bases and J by 1 base, with 5 bases left in between. The CDR3 DNA is TGTGCCAGCAGTTTTATCCGCACAGATACGCAGTATTTT. It specifies CASSFIRTDTQYF.

V is TRBV2 and J is TRBJ1-5; the match to TRBD1 covers 7 bases. Per the germline V gene, CDR1 is SNHLY and CDR2 is FYNNEI. Trimming took 5 bases from V and 0 from J; bases not matched to a gene: 13. The CDR3 is 18 amino acids. The CDR3 nucleotides read TGTGCCAGCAGTAACCCCCGGGACAGCCCGTATAGCAATCAGCCCCAGCATTTT. It encodes CASSNPRDSPYSNQPQHF.

J is TRBJ2-3 and V is TRBV4-3; D not resolved. With 0 bases removed from V and 2 bases from J, the gap between germline ends came to 12 bases. The CDR3 is made up of 16 amino acids. Germline CDR1 LGHNA, CDR2 YSLEER. CDR3 DNA: TGCGCCAGCAGCCAAGATCGATGGGAACCCACAGATACGCAGTATTTT. Translated, it gives CASSQDRWEPTDTQYF.

This clonotype came up a few times. The rearrangement joins TRBV10-3 to TRBJ2-5, with unresolved D. Germline V gene sequence: CDR1 ENHRY, CDR2 SYGVKD. The V and J ends lost 2 bases and 5 bases respectively, with 9 bases between them. CDR3 length: 13 residues. CDR3: CAISERARETQYF. The CDR3, as DNA: TGTGCCATCAGTGAGCGAGCCCGGGAGACCCAGTACTTC.

The chain links TRBV4-3 to TRBJ1-2; D remains unclear. The V and J ends lost 7 bases and 8 bases respectively, with 17 bases between them. CDR3 length: 13 residues. The germline V gene encodes CDR1 LGHNA and CDR2 YSLEER. CDR3 coding DNA: TGCGCCAGCAACATAGACTGGGAGGGAGGCTACACCTTC. It codes for CASNIDWEGGYTF.

V usage is TRBV4-2 and J usage is TRBJ1-2; 7 bases are a match to TRBD1. From germline, CDR1 is LGHNA and CDR2 YNFKEQ. The CDR3 sequence is 15 residues long. V shed 3 bases, J shed 5 bases, and the junction held 9 bases outside the gene matches. DNA for the CDR3: TGTGCCAGCAGCCAGCCATACAGGGGCGAATATGGCTACACCTTC. This gives the protein CASSQPYRGEYGYTF.

This chain connects TRBV11-2 to TRBJ2-1; D gene unclear. CDR1 and CDR2 from the germline V gene are SGHAT and FQNNGV. Trimming stripped 1 base from V and 11 bases from J, with 9 bases between. The CDR3 extends over 12 amino acids. CDR3 region: CASSLVVWQQFF. For the CDR3, the DNA is TGTGCCAGCAGCTTAGTGGTATGGCAGCAGTTCTTC.

This clonotype was observed a few times. V is TRBV13 and J is TRBJ1-2; the D is unclear. CDR3 length: 14 residues. Per the germline V gene, CDR1 is PRHDT and CDR2 is FYEKMQ (reference sequence). Deletions cut 5 bases from V and 12 bases from J, with 22 bases between. In DNA, the CDR3 is TGTGCCAGCAGCCTACAACCGGTTCTTTATGAGAACACCTTC. Translated: CASSLQPVLYENTF.

The sample holds a few counts of this clonotype. The chain joins TRBV29-1 to TRBJ2-7, with 7 bases that match TRBD2. Losses at the gene ends were 1 base for V and 5 bases for J; bases not matched to a gene: 5. Germline V gene lookup returns CDR1 SQVTM and CDR2 ANQGSEA. The CDR3 consists of 13 residues. Written as DNA, the CDR3 is TGCAGCGTTGAAGTGGGGACTAAAGACGAGCAGTACTTC. Translated: CSVEVGTKDEQYF.

The chain couples TRBV12-3 or TRBV12-4 to TRBJ2-6, with D perhaps matching TRBD2 (5 bases). The CDR3 extends over 14 amino acids. V lost 9 bases and J lost 2, with 11 bases in between. CDR3 nucleotides: TGTGCCAGTCGGGATGCTACTGGGGCCAACGTCCTGACTTTC. Protein product: CASRDATGANVLTF.

This clonotype was counted between two and nine times. This chain links TRBV6-6 with TRBJ2-1, with unresolved D. The germline CDR1 and CDR2 sequences are MNHNY and SVGAGI (reference sequence). Trimming stripped 8 bases from V and 6 bases from J, with 11 bases between. This CDR3 is built from 12 residues. The CDR3 DNA sequence: TGTGCCAGCGGAAGACCGGGCAATGAGCAGTTCTTC. It codes for CASGRPGNEQFF.

This clonotype has a count of ten or more. The chain carries TRBV7-9 and TRBJ2-2; D is uncertain. Trimming removed 2 bases from V and 5 bases from J, with 6 bases in between. The germline gives CDR1 SEHNR, CDR2 FQNEAQ (reference sequence). The CDR3 loop spans 13 amino acids. The DNA of the CDR3 is TGTGCCAGCAGCTTACTGGGAACCGGGGAGCTGTTTTTT. Translated: CASSLLGTGELFF.

This clonotype has only a few counts. This chain connects TRBV20-1 to TRBJ1-6, with TRBD1 identical over 7 bases. This CDR3 is 13 amino acids long. Germline V gene sequence: CDR1 DFQATT, CDR2 SNEGSKA (reference sequence). The CDR3 DNA sequence: TGCAGCGGACAGGACTCCTATAATTCACCCCTCCACTTT. This encodes CSGQDSYNSPLHF.

This clonotype was seen a handful of times. The V call is TRBV12-3 or TRBV12-4, the J call TRBJ2-3, with D perhaps matching TRBD1 (6 bases). The CDR3 covers 13 residues. V was clipped by 3 bases and J by 8 bases, with 12 bases between them. In nucleotides, the CDR3 is TGTGCCAGCAGTTTGGCACAGGGCGGTACGCAGTATTTT. Residues: CASSLAQGGTQYF.